The clone carrying this TCR beta chain was counted many times. Each CDR3 protein gets one entry after TCRdb re-called the RACE reads with MiXCR. Of about 380,000 distinct CDR3 sequences listed, about 6.9% are singletons. This entry comes from a study of human T cells and chemical hapten exposure. Study in general: On the upper back, patch tests were applied with 0.01% DPC and read at 6 days.

Documented time point: patch test 2, 6 weeks after DPC sensitization. The treatment here: therapeutic diphenylcyclopropenone sensitization with weekly scalp DPC. J lost 4 bases, V lost 1 base, and 7 bases had no gene match. The germline gives CDR1 SGHNT, CDR2 YENEEA. The CDR3 is 17 amino acids. This TCR derives from a young woman with alopecia areata. Some clones in this sample may be carry-over from other donors' samples. V gene TRBV11-3 combines with J gene TRBJ2-5, with 12 bases fitting TRBD2. This specimen was whole blood, taken in connection with sensitization to the hapten diphenylcyclopropenone (DPC). The CDR3, as DNA: TGTGCCAGCAGCTTAGGAACTAGCGGGGGGACCCGAGAGACCCAGTACTTC. Residues: CASSLGTSGGTRETQYF.